This section outlines one T cell receptor (beta chain) sequence together with its context. Its cognate antigen is unknown. TCRdb keeps only in-frame clones here, not all; method: immunoSEQ multiplex PCR. The sample yields roughly 240,000 clones, 87% seen once. This sample is part of a study of cytomegalovirus exposure and HLA in healthy donors. Study results and caveats: The classifier, whose performance was assessed in both the original and validation cohorts, reportedly diagnosed cytomegalovirus status with high specificity and sensitivity.

Sequenced sample: PBMCs. The clonotype originates from a young man in good health and CMV-seronegative.

As DNA, the CDR3 is TGTGCCAGCAGTGAGACAGGATCCTACGAGCAGTACTTC. Protein sequence: CASSETGSYEQYF. The chain joins TRBV6-1 to TRBJ2-7; D possibly corresponds to TRBD1 (6 bases). The germline V gene encodes CDR1 MNHNS and CDR2 SASEGT. V was trimmed by 3 bases and J by 1 base, leaving 7 bases between them. This CDR3 contains 13 residues.